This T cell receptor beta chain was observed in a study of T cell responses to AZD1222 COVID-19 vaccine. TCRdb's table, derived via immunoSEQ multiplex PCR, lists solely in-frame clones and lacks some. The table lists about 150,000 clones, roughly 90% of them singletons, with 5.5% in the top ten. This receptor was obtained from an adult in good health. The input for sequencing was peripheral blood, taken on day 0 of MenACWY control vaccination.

The DNA for the CDR3 is TGTGCCAGCAGCTCGACAGGGAGCTTTGAAAAACTGTTTTTT. Protein product: CASSSTGSFEKLFF. The rearrangement uses TRBV7-9 and TRBJ1-4, with 7 bases identical to TRBD1. In germline, CDR1 is SEHNR, CDR2 FQNEAQ (reference sequence). The CDR3 loop spans 14 amino acids. V dropped 4 bases and J dropped 7; count of bases not matched to a gene: 6.